The 19 T cell receptor beta chains in this list originate from one sample, sequenced in a study of response to subunit inactivated influenza vaccine. Using its own MiXCR run on the RT-PCR reads, TCRdb lists one record per CDR3 protein. The table includes some 540,000 distinct CDR3 sequences, roughly 25% detected once. The sample was also linked to a second study, of T cells expressing NK-cell markers. This second study notes: 5'RACE template switching with UMIs generated TCR beta cDNA.

Here the sequenced sample was CD4+ T cells sorted from PBMCs, taken 11 to 12 days after vaccination. The receptors originated from a man in his fifties who received an inactivated influenza vaccine.

The table lists this clonotype with a few counts. The gene calls are TRBV4-3 and TRBJ2-2, with a possible D match to TRBD2 (6 bases). Per the germline V gene, CDR1 is LGHNA and CDR2 is YSLEER. There are 17 residues in the CDR3. V was trimmed by 4 bases and J by 0 bases, leaving 15 bases between them. This chain's CDR3 is CASSLYVGGANTGELFF. The CDR3 region has the DNA TGCGCCAGCAGCCTCTATGTGGGCGGGGCGAACACCGGGGAGCTGTTTTTT.

The chain combines TRBV4-3 with TRBJ2-5; 7 bases are a match to TRBD2. This CDR3 is built from 14 residues. CDR1 is LGHNA, CDR2 YSLEER, per germline. V was clipped by 0 bases and J by 6 bases; unmatched bases: 4. As DNA, the CDR3 is TGCGCCAGCAGCCAAGATAGCGGGCTCCAGACCCAGTACTTC. It is translated as CASSQDSGLQTQYF.

This clonotype was counted between two and nine times. The genes are TRBV3-1 and TRBJ1-1, with TRBD1 as a possible D gene (6 bases). CDR1 is LGHDT and CDR2 is YNNKEL in the germline V gene (reference sequence). V lost 4 bases and J 4 bases, leaving 7 bases between the germline ends. This CDR3 contains 12 residues. The CDR3, as DNA: TGTGCCAGCAGCCCACAGGGCACTGAAGCTTTCTTT. Amino acid sequence: CASSPQGTEAFF.

This clonotype was found a few times. The chain links TRBV6-2 or TRBV6-3 to TRBJ2-7, with D perhaps matching TRBD2 (7 bases). The germline V gene has CDR1 MNHEY and CDR2 SVGEGT. The CDR3 has 14 amino acids. The V gene lost 2 bases and the J gene lost 3 bases, with 11 bases spanning the gap. The CDR3 nucleotides read TGTGCCAGCAGTTACGCGGGGGCAAACTACGAGCAGTACTTC. This encodes CASSYAGANYEQYF.

This clonotype has just a few counts. The chain couples TRBV5-1 to TRBJ1-1; the D gene is possibly TRBD1 (6 bases). The CDR3 extends over 15 amino acids. V lost 5 bases to trimming and J lost 0 bases, with 14 bases between them. CDR1 is SGHRS, CDR2 YFSETQ, per germline. Written as DNA, the CDR3 is TGCGCCAGCAGACCGACAGGCGCCTTGAACACTGAAGCTTTCTTT. Translating it yields CASRPTGALNTEAFF. Full variable domain (outside the CDR3, taken from reference TRBV5-1 and TRBJ1-1): KAGVTQTPRYLIKTRGQQVTLSCSPISGHRSVSWYQQTPGQGLQFLFEYFSETQRNKGNFPGRFSGRQFSNSRSEMNVSTLELGDSALYLCASRPTGALNTEAFFGQGTRLTVV.

This clonotype occurred a few times. V is TRBV6-2 or TRBV6-3 and J is TRBJ2-7, with 12 bases aligning to TRBD2. This CDR3 has 18 residues. The V and J ends lost 2 bases and 5 bases, in that order; junction bases with no gene match: 13. In germline, CDR1 is MNHEY, CDR2 SVGEGT. CDR3 residues: CASSYLVWVTSGRHEQYF. CDR3 coding DNA: TGTGCCAGCAGTTACCTCGTTTGGGTGACTAGCGGGAGACACGAGCAGTACTTC.

This clonotype has only a few counts. This sequence joins TRBV29-1 and TRBJ1-2, with TRBD1 matching over 7 bases. The germline CDR1 and CDR2 sequences are SQVTM and ANQGSEA. The V segment lost 3 bases and the J segment 4 bases; nucleotides outside the gene matches: 5. This CDR3 is built from 13 residues. Here the CDR3 reads CSVDEGTVYGYTF. Here the CDR3 DNA reads TGCAGCGTTGATGAAGGGACAGTCTATGGCTACACCTTC.

V and J are TRBV20-1 and TRBJ2-4; possible D gene TRBD1, 6 bases. Between the trimmed V and J ends, which lost 5 bases and 4 bases, there was a span of 12 bases. CDR3 length equals 13 residues. The germline gives CDR1 DFQATT, CDR2 SNEGSKA (reference sequence). CDR3 coding DNA: TGCAGTGCTTCGAGAGGGGGTAAAAACATTCAGTACTTC. It yields the protein CSASRGGKNIQYF.

This clonotype was detected a few times. The chain is built from TRBV24-1 and TRBJ2-2; 7 nucleotides agree with TRBD2. Germline trimming cut 3 bases from V and 0 bases from J; bases unmatched to any gene: 6. Germline V gives CDR1 KGHDR, CDR2 SFDVKD. This CDR3 spans 17 amino acids. The CDR3 sequence is CATSDSWAGANTGELFF. Here the CDR3 DNA reads TGTGCCACCAGTGATAGTTGGGCGGGAGCGAACACCGGGGAGCTGTTTTTT.

The V call is TRBV9, the J call TRBJ1-6, with a possible D match to TRBD1 (6 bases). The CDR3 has 15 residues. Germline assignment: CDR1 SGDLS and CDR2 YYNGEE. Trimming left V 4 bases short and J 5 bases short, with 13 bases between. CDR3 bases: TGTGCCAGCAGCCGAACAGGGTGGGATAATTCACCCCTCCACTTT. It yields the protein CASSRTGWDNSPLHF.

As concerns this clonotype: One end of the junction fails to match germline, which may point to a read error. The rearrangement links TRBV10-3 to TRBJ2-5, with D perhaps matching TRBD1 (5 bases). The CDR3 loop spans 12 amino acids. Germline loops: CDR1 ENHRY, CDR2 SYGVKD. The CDR3 is CAIGAEQEAQYF. The DNA of the CDR3 is TGTGCCATAGGGGCGGAACAAGAGGCCCAGTACTTC.

This clonotype was seen at least ten times. The chain employs TRBV20-1 and TRBJ2-5, with D maybe TRBD2 (5 bases). V was pared by 6 bases and J by 0 bases, with 17 bases between. Germline V gene sequence: CDR1 DFQATT, CDR2 SNEGSKA (reference sequence). This CDR3 has 15 amino acids. CDR3 sequence reads: CSAPEPPGNQETQYF. In DNA form, the CDR3 reads TGCAGTGCCCCGGAACCGCCGGGGAACCAAGAGACCCAGTACTTC.

Only a few counts were recorded for this clonotype. The chain combines TRBV7-2 with TRBJ2-3; D perhaps matches TRBD2 (6 bases). Germline CDR1 reads SGHTA; CDR2 reads FQGNSA. The CDR3 runs to 15 residues. V dropped 2 bases and J dropped 6 bases, with 15 bases sitting between them. This CDR3 is CASSLSSRRGDTQYF. The CDR3 coding sequence is TGTGCCAGCAGCTTATCGTCCAGACGGGGGGATACGCAGTATTTT. Full variable domain (rest looked up from reference TRBV7-2 and TRBJ2-3): GAGVSQSPSNKVTEKGKDVELRCDPISGHTALYWYRQSLGQGLEFLIYFQGNSAPDKSGLPSDRFSAERTGGSVSTLTIQRTQQEDSAVYLCASSLSSRRGDTQYFGPGTRLTVL.

V gene TRBV6-2 or TRBV6-3 combines with J gene TRBJ1-5; D is ambiguous. V was pared by 4 bases and J by 7 bases, with 11 bases between. There are 13 residues in the CDR3. Germline V gene lookup returns CDR1 MNHEY and CDR2 SVGEGT. The CDR3 spells CASSSILDQPQHF. The DNA for the CDR3 is TGTGCCAGCAGTTCGATTCTTGACCAGCCCCAGCATTTT.

The CDR3 loop is CASSKDRGGQPQHF. The CDR3 nucleotides are TGTGCCAGTAGTAAGGACAGGGGTGGTCAGCCCCAGCATTTT. The chain couples TRBV19 to TRBJ1-5; TRBD1 aligns across 9 bases. Germline V gene lookup returns CDR1 LNHDA and CDR2 SQIVND (reference sequence). The ends lost 4 bases at V and 6 bases at J; junction bases unmatched: 4. This CDR3 contains 14 residues.

This chain links TRBV18 with TRBJ2-7, with D possibly being TRBD1 (5 bases). V was pared by 4 bases and J by 5 bases, with 15 bases between. The germline gives CDR1 KGHSH, CDR2 LQKENI. This CDR3 region has 14 residues. The CDR3: CASSQQARVDEQYF. CDR3 nucleotides: TGTGCCAGCTCACAACAGGCCCGCGTCGACGAGCAGTACTTC.

The chain uses TRBV28 and TRBJ2-3, with TRBD2 matching over 8 bases. This CDR3 has 17 residues. The ends lost 5 bases at V and 4 bases at J; junction bases unmatched: 14. Germline V gene data show CDR1 as MDHEN and CDR2 as SYDVKM. In nucleotides, the CDR3 is TGTGCCAGCAGTCCGATGGGGGTAGCGGGGTATGCAGATACGCAGTATTTT. It codes for CASSPMGVAGYADTQYF.

This clonotype occurred many times. The J gene is TRBJ2-1, the V gene TRBV5-1; 12 bases align to TRBD2. The J segment lost 0 bases and the V segment lost 4 bases, leaving 11 bases of the junction unmatched. The germline V gene encodes CDR1 SGHRS and CDR2 YFSETQ. The CDR3 spans 19 residues. The DNA for the CDR3 is TGCGCCAGCAGCCCGACTAGCGGGAGTGTCCTCCGCTCCTACAATGAGCAGTTCTTC. Protein: CASSPTSGSVLRSYNEQFF.

The gene calls are TRBV20-1 and TRBJ1-1, with D perhaps TRBD1 (6 bases). Trimming removed 6 bases at V and 1 base at J, with 15 bases between. CDR1 is DFQATT and CDR2 is SNEGSKA in the germline V gene (reference sequence). CDR3 size: 14 residues. The CDR3 spells CSAKPGHQNTEAFF. Written as DNA, the CDR3 is TGCAGTGCAAAACCGGGACACCAGAACACTGAAGCTTTCTTT.